These T cell receptor delta chains were read from a single sample in a study of gamma-delta chains in newborns, infants, children. TCRdb reapplied CATT to the reads. This repertoire shows 15,000 or so delta-chain clones, about 7% found once; its top ten account for approximately 20%. Source material: blood. These receptors all come from a child who was a newborn, infant or young child, either healthy, febrile or measles-vaccinated (not recorded which). The CDR3 runs from the conserved cysteine through the conserved F or W. The order of the fields is J gene, V gene, clone size, D gene, CDR3 protein, CDR3 DNA. The D gene is left open where the match is weak. Size values are once, few and many counts, or a class for expanded clones, and some rows have none.

>TRDJ3|TRDV2|few|.
CACDTVSWGPSSWDTRQMFF
TGTGCCTGTGACACCGTTTCGTGGGGACCCAGCTCCTGGGACACCCGACAGATGTTTTTC
>TRDJ3|TRDV2|few|TRDD3
CACDPVLGIGDPNWDTRQMFF
TGTGCCTGCGACCCCGTACTGGGGATAGGGGACCCTAACTGGGACACCCGACAGATGTTTTTC
>TRDJ1|TRDV2|medium-sized|TRDD3
CACDILGIGSTDKLIF
TGTGCCTGTGACATACTGGGGATAGGGAGTACCGATAAACTCATCTTT
>TRDJ3|TRDV2|.|TRDD3
CACDYWGASSWDTRQMFF
TGTGCCTGTGATTACTGGGGGGCCAGCTCCTGGGACACCCGACAGATGTTTTTC
>TRDJ2|TRDV2|.|TRDD3
CACDNILGEALTAQLFF
TGTGCCTGTGACAATATACTGGGGGAAGCTTTGACAGCACAACTCTTCTTT
>TRDJ3|TRDV2|few|TRDD3
CACDTVNGGYAWSWDTRQMFF
TGTGCCTGTGACACCGTGAATGGGGGATACGCGTGGTCCTGGGACACCCGACAGATGTTTTTC
>TRDJ2|TRDV2|.|TRDD3
CACDPLLGDTAHLFF
TGTGCCTGTGACCCTTTACTGGGGGATACAGCACACCTCTTCTTT
>TRDJ3|TRDV2|.|TRDD3
CACDVLGGTASWDTRQMFF
TGTGCCTGTGATGTACTGGGGGGTACCGCGTCCTGGGACACCCGACAGATGTTTTTC
>TRDJ3|TRDV2|.|TRDD3
CACDTGTGGYSWDTRQMFF
TGTGCCTGTGACACTGGTACTGGGGGATACTCCTGGGACACCCGACAGATGTTTTTC
>TRDJ3|TRDV2|many|TRDD3
CACDTVWGIRSWDTRQMFF
TGTGCCTGTGACACCGTTTGGGGGATACGCTCCTGGGACACCCGACAGATGTTTTTC
>TRDJ3|TRDV2|few|TRDD3
CACDSTGGYASWDTRQMFF
TGTGCCTGTGACTCGACTGGGGGATACGCCTCCTGGGACACCCGACAGATGTTTTTC
>TRDJ3|TRDV2|.|TRDD3
CACDPLVGDTLSWDTRQMFF
TGTGCCTGTGACCCCCTAGTGGGGGATACGCTCTCCTGGGACACCCGCCAGATGTTTTTC
>TRDJ3|TRDV2|.|TRDD3
CACDTVMVGDSSWDTRQMFF
TGTGCCTGTGACACCGTGATGGTGGGGGATAGCTCCTGGGACACCCGACAGATGTTTTTC
>TRDJ1|TRDV2|many|TRDD3
CACDVLGESTDKLIF
TGTGCCTGTGACGTACTGGGGGAGAGCACCGATAAACTCATCTTT
>TRDJ3|TRDV2|.|TRDD3
CACDKVLGDKSWDTRQMFF
TGTGCCTGTGACAAAGTACTGGGGGATAAATCCTGGGACACCCGACAGATGTTTTTC
>TRDJ3|TRDV2|.|TRDD3
CACDTVGDASSWDTRQMFF
TGTGCCTGTGACACCGTGGGGGACGCGAGCTCCTGGGACACCCGACAGATGTTTTTC
>TRDJ1|TRDV1|few|TRDD3
CALGERGTGGSPKLIF
TGTGCTCTTGGGGAACGGGGGACTGGGGGATCTCCTAAACTCATCTTT
>TRDJ3|TRDV2|.|TRDD3
CACDTVWGIQKDTWDTRQMFF
TGTGCCTGTGACACCGTCTGGGGGATACAAAAGGACACCTGGGACACCCGACAGATGTTTTTC